The present TCR beta chain was sequenced within a study of CD8 T cells in ankylosing spondylitis. General study results and limits: Seven or eight highly homologous variants formed a TCR beta motif that appeared characteristic of ankylosing spondylitis blood. The clones that were linked to disease were reported to be significantly enriched in matched synovial fluid samples from ankylosing spondylitis patients. Clones that were linked to disease were CD8+ and were relatively rare in peripheral blood. Earlier reports found some motif variants in synovial fluid and blood in reactive arthritis.

Trimming stripped 4 bases from V and 1 base from J, with 13 bases between. Germline CDR1 and CDR2: SGHTA and FQGNSA. The CDR3 spans 15 residues. This clonotype appeared a few times. Its cognate antigen is unknown. Construction of TCR beta libraries was performed using quantitative 5'-RACE with molecular barcodes. Via MiXCR, TCRdb re-called the 5' RACE reads, giving one row per CDR3 protein. The sample contains 470,000 or so distinct CDR3 sequences, roughly a quarter of which appear only once. The source material was blood, either unsorted or a sorted T cell fraction (not recorded which). The V call is TRBV7-2, the J call TRBJ1-1; a weak D match, TRBD1 (6 bases). This clonotype was sampled from a male donor with ankylosing spondylitis. DNA for the CDR3: TGTGCCAGCAGCTCGGGGACATTGACGAACACTGAAGCTTTCTTT. Translating it yields CASSSGTLTNTEAFF. The whole variable domain, remainder taken from reference TRBV7-2 and TRBJ1-1, is GAGVSQSPSNKVTEKGKDVELRCDPISGHTALYWYRQSLGQGLEFLIYFQGNSAPDKSGLPSDRFSAERTGGSVSTLTIQRTQQEDSAVYLCASSSGTLTNTEAFFGQGTRLTVV.